This entry concerns a single TCR beta chain. Sequence at one end of the junction differs from germline and may be a read error. The sample is drawn from a study of technical replicates of blood from a few donors. This CDR3 is built from 14 residues. Germline-derived CDR1 and CDR2 are PRHDT and FYEKMQ (reference sequence). Profiling relied on immunoSEQ multiplex PCR, and the TCRdb table lists in-frame clones only, not all of them. The profile covers about 88,000 clones, with about 90% appearing a single time and roughly 0.25% taken by the ten largest. The sequence was obtained from a human donor in good health. The specimen was T cells isolated from PBMCs. J is TRBJ2-1 and V is TRBV13; D might be TRBD2 (5 bases). CDR3 sequence (DNA): TGTGTCAGCAGCTTAGCGAGCTCCTACAATGAGCAGTTCTTC. It codes for CVSSLASSYNEQFF.